This TCR beta chain stems from a study of T-cell reconstitution after alpha-beta-depleted transplantation in children. Using unique molecular identifiers, the investigators prepared the TCRbeta library. Using its own MiXCR run on the PCR reads, TCRdb lists one record per CDR3 protein. In the table there are 500,000 to 650,000 distinct CDR3 sequences, over 10% of which are singletons. Germline trimming cut 1 base from V and 5 bases from J; bases unmatched to any gene: 11. The CDR3 has 17 amino acids. Broader study findings: Diversity of TCRbeta at day 60 was high in some patients, arising from surviving recipient T cells and thymic progenitors. Several hundred rapidly expanded clones from non-depleted graft cells reportedly supplied alpha-beta T cells about two months post-transplant. The main origin of T-cell counts and diversity one year after transplant was newly produced T cells.

This clonotype was detected ten times or more. Its matching antigen is unknown. Here the sequenced sample was PBMCs, mostly from graft donor cells, taken 360 days after TCRalphabeta/CD19-depleted stem cell transplant. The clonotype was recovered from a male patient aged 5 to 17 who had a stem cell transplant for acute myeloid leukemia, so the T cells may come from the graft donor. The chain joins TRBV12-3 or TRBV12-4 to TRBJ2-7, with 10 bases matching TRBD2. Written as DNA, the CDR3 is TGTGCCAGCAGTTTAGTAAGCGGGAGGGCCGCAACGAACGAGCAGTACTTC. It codes for CASSLVSGRAATNEQYF.